This T cell receptor (beta chain) was sequenced during a study of vaccination effects on CD4 cells after COVID-19. Trimming stripped 1 base from V and 4 bases from J, with 11 bases between. This CDR3 comprises 16 residues. The germline CDR1 and CDR2 sequences are SGHVS and FNYEAQ. Sequencing followed a ViraFEST assay step that expanded antigen-specific CD4+ T cells with viral peptide pools. With nine to eleven days of culture completed, CD4+ T cells were isolated. A positive SARS-CoV-2 PCR test fell between March and December 2020. Each person got two doses of an mRNA SARS-CoV-2 vaccine, BNT162b2 or mRNA-1273. The protocol was immunoSEQ multiplex PCR, while the TCRdb copy is restricted to in-frame clones and leaves out a portion. The table lists 13,000 to 15,000 clones, 80% of them singletons. Notes on this clone: Its antigen is unidentified.

The source of this sequence is a human donor who had a prior SARS-CoV-2 infection. The V call is TRBV7-6, the J call TRBJ1-6; D might be TRBD1 (5 bases). The starting material was CD4+ T cells from PBMCs cultured with SARS-CoV-2 spike peptides, obtained after COVID-19 vaccination. CDR3 in DNA: TGTGCCAGCAGCTTAGAAGCAGGGATTTATAATTCACCCCTCCACTTT. Protein: CASSLEAGIYNSPLHF.